This T cell receptor beta chain was captured in a study of blood T cell repertoires in COVID-19. Overall study context: COVID-19 samples, acute and convalescent, were from the United States, Italy and Spain.

In the source study's methods: Nucleated cell counts were estimated from reference gene primer amplification. Measured with immunoSEQ multiplex PCR; TCRdb has only the in-frame clones, and not every one. V and J calls and clone size are those listed in that table; D and trimming were worked out from the DNA. The sample records under 200,000 clones, about four fifths being singletons. The V gene lost 2 bases and the J gene lost 6 bases, with 11 bases spanning the gap. The CDR3 is 14 residues long. Germline V gene sequence: CDR1 ENHRY, CDR2 SYGVKD. The material sequenced was peripheral blood. The clonotype comes from a man younger than 35 with active or convalescent COVID-19. The chain has TRBV10-3 and TRBJ1-5; perhaps TRBD1 as D (5 bases). The CDR3 nucleotides are TGTGCCATCAGTGAGATGGGGGGTACTCAGCCCCAGCATTTT. This encodes CAISEMGGTQPQHF.